A single sample is the source of the 13 T cell receptor beta chains below, sequenced in a study of cytomegalovirus exposure and HLA in healthy donors. PCR used 60 Vbeta primers and 13 Jbeta primers. Using immunoSEQ multiplex PCR, the repertoire was profiled, and TCRdb retains in-frame clones only, with some absent. The sample consists of 150,000 to 250,000 clones, 70% to 80% of them appearing once. The sequenced sample was PBMCs. The receptors come from a woman younger than 45 in good health and CMV-seropositive.

The V call is TRBV5-1, the J call TRBJ2-1; TRBD2 aligns across 7 bases. Germline values: CDR1 SGHRS, CDR2 YFSETQ. This CDR3 comprises 14 residues. J gave up 6 bases and V 4 bases, and 7 bases lay outside the gene matches. The CDR3 protein is CASSPSPGGNEQFF. The CDR3 nucleotides are TGCGCCAGCAGCCCCTCCCCGGGGGGCAATGAGCAGTTCTTC.

The genes are TRBV7-2 and TRBJ2-7; 7 nucleotides line up with TRBD1. This CDR3 is 15 amino acids long. The germline V gene encodes CDR1 SGHTA and CDR2 FQGNSA. Germline trimming cut 5 bases from V and 2 bases from J; bases unmatched to any gene: 9. The CDR3 reads CASSLTGAGTYEQYF. Written as DNA, the CDR3 is TGTGCCAGCAGCCTAACAGGGGCAGGGACCTACGAGCAGTACTTC.

The chain links TRBV7-2 to TRBJ2-7; D is ambiguous. Trimming pared 2 bases from V and 3 bases from J, leaving 8 bases between. The CDR3 runs 13 residues. Germline V gene sequence: CDR1 SGHTA, CDR2 FQGNSA. DNA of the CDR3: TGTGCCAGCAGCTTATTCGGCGGCTACGAGCAGTACTTC. It translates to CASSLFGGYEQYF.

This clone was detected many times. The gene calls are TRBV2 and TRBJ2-7; TRBD1 matches 11 bases. J lost 0 bases, V lost 5 bases, and 3 bases had no gene match. CDR3 size: 15 residues. CDR1 is SNHLY and CDR2 is FYNNEI in the germline V gene. The CDR3 DNA reads as TGTGCCAGCAGTCGGACAGGGGGCGTCTCCTACGAGCAGTACTTC. Protein sequence: CASSRTGGVSYEQYF. The variable domain in full, completed from reference TRBV2 and TRBJ2-7, reads EPEVTQTPSHQVTQMGQEVILRCVPISNHLYFYWYRQILGQKVEFLVSFYNNEISEKSEIFDDQFSVERPDGSNFTLKIRSTKLEDSAMYFCASSRTGGVSYEQYFGPGTRLTVT.

In this sample, this clone turned up a few times. The chain employs TRBV25-1 and TRBJ2-5, with D possibly matching TRBD2 (7 bases). Trimming took 6 bases from V and 5 from J, leaving 13 bases between them. Germline-derived CDR1 and CDR2 are MGHDK and SYGVNS. The CDR3 contains 13 residues. CDR3 residues: CASRRGGGETQYF. The DNA for the CDR3 is TGTGCCAGCAGAAGGGGGGGCGGTGAGACCCAGTACTTC.

This chain links TRBV7-2 with TRBJ2-5; tentative D call: TRBD1 (6 bases). Germline values: CDR1 SGHTA, CDR2 FQGNSA. The CDR3 covers 15 residues. V was clipped by 1 base and J by 5 bases, with 14 bases between them. DNA for the CDR3: TGTGCCAGCAGCTTAGTTCAGGGGCCGTGGGAGACCCAGTACTTC. As protein: CASSLVQGPWETQYF.

The rearrangement links TRBV6-1 to TRBJ1-1; the D is unclear. CDR1 MNHNS and CDR2 SASEGT come from the germline V gene. CDR3 length: 13 residues. V shed 6 bases and J shed 0 bases, with 8 bases lying between them. DNA for the CDR3: TGTGCCAGCAGAATCAGGATGAACACTGAAGCTTTCTTT. Its protein product is CASRIRMNTEAFF.

The chain couples TRBV6-6 to TRBJ1-1; 9 bases line up with TRBD1. The CDR3 is 14 amino acids. In germline, CDR1 is MNHNY, CDR2 SVGAGI (reference sequence). J gave up 9 bases and V 6 bases, and 11 bases lay outside the gene matches. The CDR3: CASSLRDRVRQAFF. CDR3 nucleotides: TGTGCCAGCAGCCTCCGGGACAGGGTAAGGCAAGCTTTCTTT.

The V gene is TRBV5-6, the J gene TRBJ1-4; 8 bases are a match to TRBD1. CDR1 is SGHDT, CDR2 YYEEEE, per germline. The CDR3 length is 16 residues. The V and J ends lost 3 bases and 8 bases, in that order; junction bases with no gene match: 12. The CDR3 protein is CASSSPAGTGSEKLFF. CDR3 sequence (DNA): TGTGCCAGCAGCTCCCCAGCAGGGACAGGATCCGAAAAACTGTTTTTT.

The chain recombines TRBV14 with TRBJ1-2; no definite D call. Between the trimmed V and J ends, which lost 10 bases and 2 bases, there was a span of 17 bases. CDR3 size: 14 residues. CDR1 SGHDN and CDR2 FVKESK come from the germline V gene. The CDR3 DNA is TGTGCCACCACCCCCCCAGGTGAAAACTATGGCTACACCTTC. As protein: CATTPPGENYGYTF.

The rearrangement joins TRBV6-1 to TRBJ2-2; no clear D gene. Germline CDR1 is MNHNS and CDR2 is SASEGT. V was clipped by 3 bases and J by 0 bases, with 8 bases between them. The CDR3 is 15 amino acids. The CDR3 protein is CASSDSQANTGELFF. CDR3 DNA: TGTGCCAGCAGTGACTCCCAGGCGAACACCGGGGAGCTGTTTTTT.

The CDR3 DNA sequence: TGTGCCAGCAGCTTGGCGGGGGCTGGAAACACCATATATTTT. Translated, it gives CASSLAGAGNTIYF. This chain joins TRBV5-4 and TRBJ1-3, with D possibly being TRBD1 (5 bases). This CDR3 spans 14 amino acids. V lost 0 bases, J lost 2 bases, and 6 bases lay in between. From germline, CDR1 is SGHNT and CDR2 YYREEE (reference sequence). Full variable domain (outside the CDR3, taken from reference TRBV5-4 and TRBJ1-3): ETGVTQSPTHLIKTRGQQVTLRCSSQSGHNTVSWYQQALGQGPQFIFQYYREEENGRGNFPPRFSGLQFPNYSSELNVNALELDDSALYLCASSLAGAGNTIYFGEGSWLTVV.

This clone was found once. The chain employs TRBV6-5 and TRBJ1-2; 11 bases align to TRBD1. Germline assignment: CDR1 MNHEY and CDR2 SVGAGI. The ends lost 4 bases at V and 8 bases at J; junction bases unmatched: 12. The CDR3 has 16 residues. Written as DNA, the CDR3 is TGTGCCAGCAGTTTCCTCCCCGGGGGACAGGGGGAAGGCTACACCTTC. It is translated as CASSFLPGGQGEGYTF.